This T cell receptor (beta chain) came from a study of CD8 T cells in Susac syndrome. CD8+ and CD4+ T cells from blood underwent TCR beta sequencing, which was carried out in a high-throughput format. Negative isolation yielded CD8+ and CD4+ T cells; FACS enriched TEMRA cells. This CDR3 has 14 residues. Per germline, CDR1 MNHNS and CDR2 SASEGT. With V trimmed by 6 bases and J by 6 bases, 7 bases remained unmatched. With random hexamers, reverse transcription was performed on 0.5 to 1 ug of RNA. TCR beta CDR3 was amplified by immunoSEQ covering 54 Vbeta and 13 Jbeta. TCRdb recomputed calls from the immunoSEQ multiplex PCR reads with MiXCR, one row per CDR3 protein. This table has 100,000 to 150,000 distinct CDR3 sequences, 80% to 85% appearing once. The table lists this clonotype with a few counts.

This chain joins TRBV6-1 and TRBJ2-3; 9 nucleotides line up with TRBD2. This TCR came from a human donor with multiple sclerosis. Sequenced sample: CD8+ T cells from PBMCs. CDR3 sequence reads: CASSLAGHGDTQYF. The CDR3 bases are TGTGCCAGCAGCCTAGCGGGACACGGGGATACGCAGTATTTT.